This TCR beta chain was obtained from a study of T cell responses to AZD1222 COVID-19 vaccine. General study points: It should be noted that donors were predominantly white British and more often female, and clonal diversity was possibly underestimated.

In regard to this clone: Its target is unknown.

The data were produced by immunoSEQ multiplex PCR, yet TCRdb's version contains in-frame clones alone and is incomplete. Of 120,000 or so clones listed, about 92% are singletons. The CDR3 consists of 14 residues. CDR1 is LNHDA, CDR2 SQIVND, per germline (reference sequence). Trimming removed 3 bases from V and 5 bases from J; junction bases left unmatched: 4. The origin of this receptor is an adult who received the AZD1222 COVID-19 vaccine. The chain links TRBV19 to TRBJ2-7; 10 nucleotides align to TRBD2. The sequenced sample was peripheral blood, obtained 28 days after the second AZD1222 dose. DNA of the CDR3: TGTGCCAGTAGTATTAGCGGGAGGCTGGACGAGCAGTACTTC. Its protein product is CASSISGRLDEQYF.